The next 31 T cell receptor beta chains were all read from a single sample in a study of shared clonotypes between healthy human individuals (dated by TCRdb to about 2020). Libraries were constructed by the immunoSEQ multiplex PCR assay. In its TCRdb copy, this immuneACCESS table keeps in-frame sequences only and misses some clones. Where compared with another copy, unresolved V genes explain less than half of these, and the others have no known cause. This sample lists 850,000 to 1,100,000 clones; approximately 75% were detected once. In total, the top ten clones hold approximately 0.9% of the sample. Sequencing input: memory CD4+ T cells from PBMCs. The cell subset or site tag for this specimen amounts to: CD45RA-negative fraction. These receptors all stem from a man between 18 and 35 years old in good health. Some clones in this sample may be carry-over from other donors' samples.

This rearrangement joins TRBV11-1 to TRBJ2-5; 13 bases map to TRBD2. Germline loops: CDR1 SGHAT, CDR2 FQDESV (reference sequence). CDR3 length equals 16 residues. J gave up 6 bases and V 4 bases, and 8 bases lay outside the gene matches. The DNA for the CDR3 is TGTGCCAGCAGCTCCGATTGGACTAGCGGGAGCAAGACCCAGTACTTC. Translating it yields CASSSDWTSGSKTQYF.

This clone showed up just a few times. The chain is built from TRBV5-1 and TRBJ2-3; 9 positions agree with TRBD2. The CDR3 sequence is 15 residues long. Germline assignment: CDR1 SGHRS and CDR2 YFSETQ. Trimming at V came to 3 bases and at J to 4 bases, leaving 6 bases not matched to a gene. The CDR3 loop is CASSSTTSGPDTQYF. In nucleotides, the CDR3 is TGCGCCAGCAGCTCCACAACTAGCGGGCCAGATACGCAGTATTTT.

CDR3 residues: CASSSPGQGYTEAFF. DNA for the CDR3: TGTGCCAGCAGCTCTCCGGGACAGGGATATACTGAAGCTTTCTTT. The chain joins TRBV11-2 to TRBJ1-1, with 9 nucleotides matching TRBD1. V was pared by 4 bases and J by 5 bases, with 8 bases of the junction left unmatched. CDR3 size: 15 residues. CDR1 and CDR2 from the germline V gene are SGHAT and FQNNGV. The whole variable domain, remainder taken from reference TRBV11-2 and TRBJ1-1, is EAGVAQSPRYKIIEKRQSVAFWCNPISGHATLYWYQQILGQGPKLLIQFQNNGVVDDSQLPKDRFSAERLKGVDSTLKIQPAKLEDSAVYLCASSSPGQGYTEAFFGQGTRLTVV.

V is TRBV4-2 and J is TRBJ2-1; D is perhaps TRBD2 (7 bases). Germline V gene sequence: CDR1 LGHNA, CDR2 YNFKEQ. The V gene lost 3 bases and the J gene lost 7 bases, with 19 bases spanning the gap. The CDR3 is 16 residues long. The CDR3 protein is CASSHPSGGAINEQFF. CDR3 DNA sequence: TGTGCCAGCAGCCACCCTAGTGGGGGGGCCATAAATGAGCAGTTCTTC.

This clone has only one observation. The chain links TRBV10-2 to TRBJ2-5; the match to TRBD2 covers 11 bases. V lost 6 bases to trimming and J lost 3 bases; unmatched junction nucleotides: 3. The length of the CDR3 is 14 residues. The germline CDR1 and CDR2 sequences are WSHSY and SAAADI. CDR3 coding DNA: TGCGCCAGCAGGGATAGCGGGAGGGAAGAGACCCAGTACTTC. This sequence encodes CASRDSGREETQYF.

The V call is TRBV6-1, the J call TRBJ1-6; possibly TRBD1 for D (5 bases). Per germline, CDR1 MNHNS and CDR2 SASEGT. Trimming left V 1 base short and J 10 bases short, with 8 bases between. The CDR3 covers 13 residues. The CDR3 sequence is CASSEGGWSPLHF. CDR3 DNA sequence: TGTGCCAGCAGTGAAGGGGGCTGGTCACCCCTCCACTTT.

This clone was detected many times. This chain connects TRBV7-9 to TRBJ2-7; 7 nucleotides agree with TRBD1. The germline gives CDR1 SEHNR, CDR2 FQNEAQ (reference sequence). V lost 5 bases, J lost 5 bases, and 9 bases stayed unmatched. This CDR3 spans 14 amino acids. Here the CDR3 reads CASSLDRVIHEQYF. Written as DNA, the CDR3 is TGTGCCAGCAGCCTAGACAGGGTCATACACGAGCAGTACTTC.

The rearrangement links TRBV21-1 to TRBJ1-2. TRBV21-1 is assigned pseudogene status. This CDR3 has 14 amino acids. The CDR3 region is CASSRSKNRYGYTF. CDR3 in DNA: TGTGCCAGCAGCAGGTCAAAAAATAGGTATGGCTACACCTTC.

This rearrangement joins TRBV6-1 to TRBJ2-4; the D gene is possibly TRBD2 (5 bases). This CDR3 has 16 amino acids. V was clipped by 3 bases and J by 0 bases, with 12 bases between them. Germline V gives CDR1 MNHNS, CDR2 SASEGT. This chain's CDR3 is CASSDPRTLAKNIQYF. The CDR3 coding sequence is TGTGCCAGCAGTGATCCGAGGACTCTAGCCAAAAACATTCAGTACTTC.

The CDR3 DNA follows: TGTGCCAGCTCACTGTCCCCCTACGAGCAGTACTTC. Amino acids: CASSLSPYEQYF. The rearrangement links TRBV18 to TRBJ2-7; D gene uncertain. Trimming took 4 bases from V and 2 from J, leaving 6 bases between them. Germline-derived CDR1 and CDR2 are KGHSH and LQKENI. CDR3 length equals 12 residues.

This clone was observed a few times. J is TRBJ1-1 and V is TRBV29-1, with D hard to call. The CDR3 is made up of 11 amino acids. Between the trimmed V and J ends, which lost 2 bases and 10 bases, there was a span of 11 bases. Germline V gene sequence: CDR1 SQVTM, CDR2 ANQGSEA. The CDR3 reads CSVERSHRAFF. CDR3 nucleotides: TGCAGCGTTGAAAGGAGCCACCGAGCTTTCTTT.

The rearrangement joins TRBV2 to TRBJ2-7, with D possibly matching TRBD1 (6 bases). V was clipped by 6 bases and J by 4 bases, with 10 bases between them. The CDR3 covers 12 residues. CDR1 is SNHLY and CDR2 is FYNNEI in the germline V gene. The CDR3 protein is CASSGRGYEQYF. CDR3 DNA sequence: TGTGCCAGCAGCGGCAGGGGTTACGAGCAGTACTTC.

This chain links TRBV29-1 with TRBJ1-5, with D possibly TRBD1 on 5 matching bases. The V gene's germline CDR1 is SQVTM and CDR2 ANQGSEA. The CDR3 spans 13 residues. V was trimmed by 5 bases and J by 7 bases, leaving 15 bases between them. CDR3 loop: CSVRGLEGQPQHF. The CDR3 DNA reads TGCAGCGTTCGCGGCCTTGAGGGGCAGCCCCAGCATTTT.

In the case of this clone: At one of its ends the junction is not consistent with the germline gene, which may arise from a read error. This chain joins TRBV9 and TRBJ2-5; no clear D gene. The germline CDR1 and CDR2 sequences are SGDLS and YYNGEE. The CDR3 is 15 amino acids. The DNA for the CDR3 is TGCGCCAGCAGCGTAGACCCAGGTTTCCAAGAGACCCAGTACTTC. It translates to CASSVDPGFQETQYF.

Worth noting for this clone: Other DNA sequences in this sample translate to the same CDR3. The chain carries TRBV28 and TRBJ2-7, with 7 positions matching TRBD1. The CDR3 spans 14 residues. Germline trimming cut 5 bases from V and 2 bases from J; bases unmatched to any gene: 6. The germline V gene encodes CDR1 MDHEN and CDR2 SYDVKM. CDR3 sequence reads: CASSTGTVPYEQYF. CDR3 in DNA: TGTGCCAGCAGTACCGGGACAGTGCCCTACGAGCAGTACTTC. Combining the CDR3 with reference TRBV28 and TRBJ2-7 gives the whole variable domain DVKVTQSSRYLVKRTGEKVFLECVQDMDHENMFWYRQDPGLGLRLIYFSYDVKMKEKGDIPEGYSVSREKKERFSLILESASTNQTSMYLCASSTGTVPYEQYFGPGTRLTVT.

As regards this clone: Other nucleotide sequences from this sample produce the same CDR3. The V call is TRBV27, the J call TRBJ2-5; D not resolved. Trimming shortened V by 3 bases and J by 5 bases, and 10 bases separated the two germline ends. The length of the CDR3 is 13 residues. Germline V gene data show CDR1 as MNHEY and CDR2 as SMNVEV (reference sequence). CDR3 DNA sequence: TGTGCCAGCAGTTTGTGGGGTCGGGAGACCCAGTACTTC. Amino acids: CASSLWGRETQYF.

This clone was counted between two and nine times. The chain has TRBV2 and TRBJ1-2; no clear D gene. Germline-derived CDR1 and CDR2 are SNHLY and FYNNEI. CDR3 length: 10 amino acids. V was cut by 7 bases and J by 6 bases, with 6 bases left in between. CDR3: CASTRDGYTF. CDR3 coding DNA: TGTGCCAGCACCCGGGATGGCTACACCTTC.

The CDR3: CAWGGLAGSEQFF. For the CDR3, the DNA is TGTGCCTGGGGGGGACTAGCGGGAAGTGAGCAGTTCTTC. The chain links TRBV30 to TRBJ2-1; 13 nucleotides agree with TRBD2. The CDR3 covers 13 residues. V was clipped by 5 bases and J by 9 bases; unmatched bases: 4. Per germline, CDR1 GTSNPN and CDR2 SVGIG (reference sequence).

The V call is TRBV9, the J call TRBJ2-1; TRBD1 is a possible D gene (6 bases). V was trimmed by 0 bases and J by 3 bases, leaving 10 bases between them. The CDR3 has 15 amino acids. Germline assignment: CDR1 SGDLS and CDR2 YYNGEE. The CDR3 protein is CASSVVGGNYNEQFF. The CDR3 bases are TGTGCCAGCAGCGTAGTAGGGGGAAACTACAATGAGCAGTTCTTC.

The rearrangement joins TRBV21-1 to TRBJ2-7. TRBV21-1 is a known pseudogene. The CDR3 has 16 amino acids. The CDR3 DNA follows: TGTGCCAGCAGGCCTAGGTGGGTTAATACGATGGGGGAGCAGTACTTC. This encodes CASRPRWVNTMGEQYF.

The gene calls are TRBV5-6 and TRBJ2-5; 8 bases map to TRBD2. This CDR3 spans 15 amino acids. Germline V lookup: CDR1 SGHDT, CDR2 YYEEEE. V trimming: 2 bases; J trimming: 5 bases; junction bases outside the gene matches: 8. CDR3 region: CASSFPRGAGETQYF. The CDR3 nucleotides read TGTGCCAGCAGCTTCCCGCGGGGGGCTGGGGAGACCCAGTACTTC.

V gene TRBV6-6 combines with J gene TRBJ1-2; D is uncertain. This CDR3 region has 12 residues. V was shortened by 4 bases and J by 4 bases, with 7 bases between the two germline ends. Germline loops: CDR1 MNHNY, CDR2 SVGAGI (reference sequence). CDR3 in amino acids: CASSLNSYGYTF. CDR3 nucleotide sequence: TGTGCCAGCAGTTTAAACAGCTATGGCTACACCTTC.

V usage is TRBV7-2 and J usage is TRBJ1-5, with a possible D match to TRBD1 (5 bases). Germline assignment: CDR1 SGHTA and CDR2 FQGNSA. The V and J ends lost 2 bases and 6 bases respectively, with 14 bases between them. The CDR3 extends over 15 amino acids. The CDR3 DNA follows: TGTGCCAGCAGCTTAATTTGGCAGGGTGGTCAGCCCCAGCATTTT. It encodes CASSLIWQGGQPQHF.

Written as DNA, the CDR3 is TGTGCCACCAGCAGTAATATTGATCAGCCCCAGCATTTT. Protein: CATSSNIDQPQHF. The rearrangement uses TRBV15 and TRBJ1-5; D is unresolved. Germline CDR1 is LNHNV and CDR2 is YYDKDF (reference sequence). This CDR3 is 13 amino acids long. Trimming removed 3 bases from V and 5 bases from J, with 8 bases in between.

This chain connects TRBV29-1 to TRBJ2-7; 8 nucleotides line up with TRBD2. J lost 2 bases, V lost 6 bases, and 15 bases had no gene match. The germline gives CDR1 SQVTM, CDR2 ANQGSEA. The CDR3 covers 16 residues. As DNA, the CDR3 is TGCAGCGTCGGGGGGGTTCAGGGCTCCCCACCCTACGAGCAGTACTTC. Amino acids: CSVGGVQGSPPYEQYF.

The V and J genes are TRBV28 and TRBJ2-1; TRBD2 agrees at 12 bases. This CDR3 spans 17 amino acids. CDR1 is MDHEN, CDR2 SYDVKM, per germline. Trimming cost V 3 bases and J 7 bases; bases outside gene matches: 10. The CDR3 DNA reads as TGTGCCAGCAGTTTGAAACTAGCGGGAGGATATCGTAATGAGCAGTTCTTC. Its translation: CASSLKLAGGYRNEQFF.

Of note for this clone: Other nucleotide sequences from this sample produce the same CDR3. The rearrangement joins TRBV28 to TRBJ1-5, with TRBD1 matching 8 bases. Per the germline V gene, CDR1 is MDHEN and CDR2 is SYDVKM. The V gene end was trimmed by 6 bases and the J gene end by 7 bases; junction bases not matched to a gene: 5. The CDR3 totals 13 residues. CDR3 residues: CASRWTGRQPQHF. The DNA for the CDR3 is TGTGCCAGCAGATGGACAGGGAGACAGCCCCAGCATTTT.

CDR3 bases: TGTGCCATCAGTCGGGGGTCGTGGGAGACCCAGTACTTC. It is translated as CAISRGSWETQYF. The chain carries TRBV10-3 and TRBJ2-5; possibly TRBD2 for D (6 bases). Trimming stripped 5 bases from V and 5 bases from J, with 12 bases between. Germline CDR1 ENHRY, CDR2 SYGVKD. The CDR3 runs to 13 residues.

V and J are TRBV29-1 and TRBJ2-5; the D call may be TRBD1 or TRBD2 (5 bases each). Per the germline V gene, CDR1 is SQVTM and CDR2 is ANQGSEA. V dropped 4 bases and J dropped 0 bases, with 15 bases sitting between them. The CDR3 loop spans 15 amino acids. The CDR3 DNA reads TGCAGCGTTGGAGGGGCTAGAAGGTACCAAGAGACCCAGTACTTC. Its translation is CSVGGARRYQETQYF.

This sequence joins TRBV4-1 and TRBJ1-2, with 9 bases matching TRBD1. The germline gives CDR1 MGHRA, CDR2 YSYEKL. There are 17 residues in the CDR3. V gave up 6 bases and J gave up 3 bases; unmatched junction bases: 14. The CDR3 DNA follows: TGCGCCAGCAGTCGCAGACGGACAGGGGACTTAGACTATGGCTACACCTTC. This gives the protein CASSRRRTGDLDYGYTF.

This clone was seen only once. V usage is TRBV2 and J usage is TRBJ2-7, with D tentatively TRBD1 (5 bases). Looked up from germline, CDR1 is SNHLY and CDR2 is FYNNEI. V was cut by 8 bases and J by 0 bases, with 14 bases left in between. The CDR3 covers 14 residues. This chain's CDR3 is CASEDTESSYEQYF. The CDR3 region has the DNA TGTGCCAGCGAGGACACTGAGAGCTCCTACGAGCAGTACTTC.